These T cell receptor beta chains were read from a single sample in a study of T cells after yellow fever vaccination. TCRdb recomputed calls from the 5' RACE reads with MiXCR, one row per CDR3 protein. This table holds approximately 240,000 distinct CDR3 sequences, over 3% found once. The sequencing used PBMCs, collected 15 days after the yellow fever booster vaccination. The source is a man aged 18 to 29 who received the YFV17D yellow fever vaccine. The CDR3 runs from the conserved cysteine through the conserved F or W. A D gene is named only where the DNA matches it firmly. Clone size is shown for a subset of rows, as once, few, many or a class of expanded clone.

D gene	clone size	CDR3 length	V gene	J gene	CDR3 DNA	CDR3 protein
.	many	14	TRBV19	TRBJ1-5	TGTGCCAGTAGTATTCACAGCGAGATCAGCCCCCAGCATTTT	CASSIHSEISPQHF
.	many	13	TRBV6-1	TRBJ1-2	TGTGCCAGCAGTACGTGGCAGATTGATGGCTACACCTTC	CASSTWQIDGYTF
TRBD2	many	14	TRBV5-1	TRBJ2-1	TGCGCCAGCAGCTTCGGGGGGGCCGAGAATGAGCAGTTCTTC	CASSFGGAENEQFF
.	many	14	TRBV4-1	TRBJ2-1	TGCGCCAGCAGCCAAGTAGAGGGTGCGGATGAGCAGTTCTTC	CASSQVEGADEQFF
.	many	13	TRBV11-2	TRBJ2-3	TGTGCCAGCAAAAGCGGGCGGCCAGATACGCAGTATTTT	CASKSGRPDTQYF
TRBD1	many	15	TRBV6-5	TRBJ2-7	TGTGCCAGCACACAAACGACAGGGTGGTCCTACGAGCAGTACTTC	CASTQTTGWSYEQYF
.	many	12	TRBV20-1	TRBJ1-2	TGCAGTGCTAGAGATCAAAAGGGTGGCTACACCTTC	CSARDQKGGYTF
.	many	12	TRBV20-1	TRBJ1-4	TGCAGTGCTAGAAGGGGACGGTCGGAACTGTTTTTT	CSARRGRSELFF
TRBD1	many	17	TRBV5-5	TRBJ2-6	TGTGCCAGCAGCCAGGGACAGGGACTTACGGGGGCCAACGTCCTGACTTTC	CASSQGQGLTGANVLTF
.	many	15	TRBV12-3/TRBV12-4	TRBJ2-3	TGTGCCAGCAGCCCTACAGGGCCCCGGGCAGATACGCAGTATTTT	CASSPTGPRADTQYF
.	many	13	TRBV7-2	TRBJ2-3	TGTGCCAGCAGCCCCCGGGCCACAGATACGCAGTATTTT	CASSPRATDTQYF
.	many	18	TRBV4-3	TRBJ1-1	TGCGCCAGCAGCCAAGATCCAATACCGGGGATGTCGAACACTGAAGCTTTCTTT	CASSQDPIPGMSNTEAFF
.	many	14	TRBV5-1	TRBJ1-4	TGCGCCAGCAGCTTGGACAGGTCTAATGAAAAACTGTTTTTT	CASSLDRSNEKLFF
.	few	15	TRBV5-6	TRBJ2-3	TGTGCCAGCAGCTCTAAACTGGATTTATCAGATACGCAGTATTTT	CASSSKLDLSDTQYF
TRBD2	many	17	TRBV6-5	TRBJ2-2	TGTGCCAGCAGAGGACTAGCGGGGGGGCCACGCACCGGGGAGCTGTTTTTT	CASRGLAGGPRTGELFF
.	many	12	TRBV20-1	TRBJ2-1	TGCAGTGCTAGAATGGCCAGCTATGAGCAGTTCTTC	CSARMASYEQFF
.	many	16	TRBV5-6	TRBJ1-5	TGTGCCAGCAGCTTGGGTGAGGGGAATAGCAATCAGCCCCAGCATTTT	CASSLGEGNSNQPQHF
.	.	15	TRBV7-8	TRBJ2-3	TGTGCCAGCAGCTTAGGGTTTGGGTCCCCAGATACGCAGTATTTT	CASSLGFGSPDTQYF
.	many	17	TRBV5-1	TRBJ1-4	TGCGCCAGCAGCTTGGGGACAGTTCTCGGCCGAAATGAAAAACTGTTTTTT	CASSLGTVLGRNEKLFF
TRBD2	many	15	TRBV5-4	TRBJ2-2	TGTGCCAGCAGCTTCGGGGCGGGGGATACCGGGGAGCTGTTTTTT	CASSFGAGDTGELFF
.	.	13	TRBV5-1	TRBJ1-1	TGCGCCAGCAGCCCTACCATGAACACTGAAGCTTTCTTT	CASSPTMNTEAFF
.	many	18	TRBV4-3	TRBJ1-6	TGCGCCAGCAGCCAAGGTGGGCTAGGAGGGTTACATAATTCACCCCTCCACTTT	CASSQGGLGGLHNSPLHF